This entry lists 26 T cell receptor beta chains sequenced from one sample in a study of blood T cell repertoires in COVID-19. Libraries were prepared by immunoSEQ multiplex PCR; TCRdb keeps only in-frame clonotypes and omits some of them. The profile shows about 32,000 clones, approximately 89% of them singletons. The sample was peripheral blood. Every receptor here comes from a man aged 55 to 70 with active or convalescent COVID-19.

This clone was counted between two and nine times. This chain uses TRBV2 with TRBJ1-5; a possible D gene is TRBD1 (6 bases). Germline V gives CDR1 SNHLY, CDR2 FYNNEI. This CDR3 spans 15 amino acids. Trimming cost V 3 bases and J 0 bases, with 9 bases left between them. As DNA, the CDR3 is TGTGCCAGCAGTGATAGGGGGTCTAGCAATCAGCCCCAGCATTTT. Translated: CASSDRGSSNQPQHF.

V and J are TRBV6-6 and TRBJ2-7; 8 bases align to TRBD1. Germline values: CDR1 MNHNY, CDR2 SVGAGI (reference sequence). This CDR3 contains 16 residues. Trimming cost V 2 bases and J 1 base; bases outside gene matches: 7. The CDR3 protein is CASSYGGTGGSYEQYV. The CDR3 DNA reads as TGTGCCAGCAGTTACGGAGGAACAGGGGGTTCCTACGAGCAGTACGTC.

The genes are TRBV5-1 and TRBJ2-4, with unresolved D. The V gene's germline CDR1 is SGHRS and CDR2 YFSETQ. The CDR3 consists of 11 residues. Trimming removed 3 bases at V and 9 bases at J, with 7 bases between. The DNA for the CDR3 is TGCGCCAGCAGCTCCCTCGGCATTCAGTACTTC. Translating gives CASSSLGIQYF.

The chain is built from TRBV28 and TRBJ1-1; D call uncertain. Trimming stripped 3 bases from V and 1 base from J, with 6 bases between. This CDR3 is 13 amino acids long. CDR1 and CDR2 from the germline V gene are MDHEN and SYDVKM. The CDR3 is CASSLWRNTEAFF. CDR3 in DNA: TGTGCCAGCAGTTTGTGGAGGAACACTGAAGCTTTCTTT.

This clone was counted between two and nine times. The rearrangement joins TRBV7-9 to TRBJ2-3, with 8 bases aligning to TRBD2. In germline, CDR1 is SEHNR, CDR2 FQNEAQ (reference sequence). This CDR3 contains 15 residues. The V segment lost 1 base and the J segment 2 bases; nucleotides outside the gene matches: 2. In DNA, the CDR3 is TGTGCCAGCAGCTTAGGAGGACTAGCCACAGATACGCAGTATTTT. Translated, it gives CASSLGGLATDTQYF.

The V gene is TRBV27, the J gene TRBJ2-7, with D tentatively TRBD1 (6 bases). Germline lookup yields CDR1 MNHEY and CDR2 SMNVEV (reference sequence). This CDR3 comprises 14 residues. V was cut by 8 bases and J by 3 bases, with 17 bases left in between. DNA for the CDR3: TGTGCCAGCCCCACCCGAGGGGGAAACTACGAGCAGTACGTC. As protein: CASPTRGGNYEQYV.

This clone has just a few counts. The genes are TRBV19 and TRBJ1-2; maybe TRBD1 (5 bases). The CDR3 has 15 residues. The germline V and J ends were trimmed by 0 bases and 4 bases, with 12 bases remaining between them. The germline V gene has CDR1 LNHDA and CDR2 SQIVND (reference sequence). CDR3 protein: CASSIEAGQGYGYTF. CDR3 DNA: TGTGCCAGTAGTATAGAGGCAGGGCAGGGCTATGGCTACACCTTC.

The rearrangement joins TRBV7-8 to TRBJ1-2; D may be TRBD1 (6 bases). The CDR3 extends over 12 amino acids. The germline V and J ends were trimmed by 2 bases and 7 bases, with 8 bases remaining between them. The V gene's germline CDR1 is SGHVS and CDR2 FQNEAQ. CDR3 amino acids: CASSLQGTGYTF. DNA for the CDR3: TGTGCCAGCAGCTTACAGGGGACTGGCTACACCTTC.

The V and J genes are TRBV28 and TRBJ2-3; 9 positions match TRBD2. V dropped 2 bases and J dropped 3; count of bases not matched to a gene: 6. The CDR3 consists of 16 residues. CDR1 and CDR2 from the germline V gene are MDHEN and SYDVKM. This CDR3 is CASSLPPSGDTDTQYF. The CDR3 DNA is TGTGCCAGCAGTTTACCCCCTAGCGGGGATACAGATACGCAGTATTTT.

The chain has TRBV29-1 and TRBJ2-3; a weak D match, TRBD2 (7 bases). Germline V CDR1 and CDR2: SQVTM, ANQGSEA. The CDR3 spans 18 residues. V lost 6 bases and J lost 4, with 29 bases in between. CDR3: CSVELRRRGGEYSDTQYF. The CDR3 nucleotides read TGCAGCGTCGAACTGCGGCGGCGCGGGGGCGAATATTCAGATACGCAGTATTTT.

The CDR3 DNA sequence: TGCGCCAGCAGCCCCTTTGGGGGGTTCGAGCAGTACGTC. It specifies CASSPFGGFEQYV. The gene calls are TRBV5-1 and TRBJ2-7, with D perhaps TRBD2 (6 bases). The ends were cut back, 4 bases at V and 6 bases at J, with 14 bases in the middle. Per the germline V gene, CDR1 is SGHRS and CDR2 is YFSETQ. CDR3 length equals 13 residues.

This clone was observed once. The gene calls are TRBV7-9 and TRBJ2-7; 10 bases align to TRBD2. From germline, CDR1 is SEHNR and CDR2 FQNEAQ (reference sequence). Losses at the gene ends were 11 bases for V and 4 bases for J; bases not matched to a gene: 8. CDR3 length: 13 amino acids. The CDR3 DNA reads TGTGCCTGTGGTGCTAGCGGGAGATACGAGCAGTACGTC. Residues: CACGASGRYEQYV.

This clone was observed once. The CDR3 sequence is CASSRRSVGNQPQHF. CDR3 DNA: TGTGCCAGCAGTCGTAGGAGTGTAGGCAATCAGCCCCAGCATTTT. The V call is TRBV2, the J call TRBJ1-5, with D unclear. Trimming took off 5 bases at V and 2 bases at J, with 13 bases between the two ends. CDR1 SNHLY and CDR2 FYNNEI come from the germline V gene. There are 15 residues in the CDR3.

The CDR3 sequence: CASSEDNGYTF. The CDR3 coding sequence is TGTGCCAGCAGTGAGGACAATGGCTACACCTTC. J is TRBJ1-2 and V is TRBV2; maybe TRBD1 (5 bases). Germline V gene lookup returns CDR1 SNHLY and CDR2 FYNNEI. With 3 bases removed from V and 6 bases from J, the gap between germline ends came to 5 bases. The CDR3 extends over 11 amino acids.

The gene calls are TRBV6-1 and TRBJ2-6; no firm D call. V lost 0 bases, J lost 0 bases, and 3 bases lay in between. Per the germline V gene, CDR1 is MNHNS and CDR2 is SASEGT. CDR3 size: 15 residues. CDR3 sequence reads: CASSEASSGANVLTF. CDR3 nucleotide sequence: TGTGCCAGCAGTGAAGCTAGCTCTGGGGCCAACGTCCTGACTTTC.

The V gene is TRBV5-1, the J gene TRBJ1-1, with D perhaps TRBD1 (5 bases). This CDR3 is 14 amino acids long. V gave up 0 bases and J gave up 3 bases, with 9 bases separating them. Germline values: CDR1 SGHRS, CDR2 YFSETQ. CDR3 protein: CASSLVGADTEAFF. In DNA form, the CDR3 reads TGCGCCAGCAGCTTGGTAGGGGCCGACACTGAAGCTTTCTTT.

J is TRBJ1-1 and V is TRBV29-1, with D possibly TRBD1 on 6 matching bases. Germline V gene sequence: CDR1 SQVTM, CDR2 ANQGSEA. CDR3 length: 13 residues. The V gene lost 6 bases and the J gene lost 0 bases, with 11 bases spanning the gap. Written as DNA, the CDR3 is TGCAGCGTGGGTGGACAGCTGAACACTGAAGCTTTCTTT. It is translated as CSVGGQLNTEAFF.

This chain links TRBV19 with TRBJ2-5, with D possibly matching TRBD2 (6 bases). CDR3 size: 13 residues. The germline V gene has CDR1 LNHDA and CDR2 SQIVND (reference sequence). Trimming pared 4 bases from V and 5 bases from J, leaving 11 bases between. The CDR3 is CASSRTIFETQYF. For the CDR3, the DNA is TGTGCCAGTAGTAGGACTATCTTCGAGACCCAGTACTTC.

The chain is built from TRBV11-2 and TRBJ1-4, with 11 positions matching TRBD1. V lost 5 bases to trimming and J lost 11 bases; unmatched junction nucleotides: 10. This CDR3 has 15 amino acids. Germline CDR1 is SGHAT and CDR2 is FQNNGV. CDR3 sequence: CASSTGQGASVKLFF. The CDR3, as DNA: TGTGCCAGCAGCACTGGACAGGGGGCGTCAGTGAAACTGTTTTTT.

The chain recombines TRBV6-5 with TRBJ2-1; 13 bases align to TRBD2. The CDR3 length is 15 residues. Germline V lookup: CDR1 MNHEY, CDR2 SVGAGI. Trimming removed 4 bases from V and 6 bases from J; junction bases left unmatched: 3. CDR3 protein: CASSSTSGGVNEQFF. In DNA, the CDR3 is TGTGCCAGCAGTTCAACTAGCGGGGGGGTCAATGAGCAGTTCTTC.

The chain joins TRBV10-2 to TRBJ2-1, with 12 bases aligning to TRBD2. Germline CDR1 WSHSY, CDR2 SAAADI. The CDR3 length is 17 residues. The V and J ends lost 5 bases and 3 bases, in that order; junction bases with no gene match: 8. CDR3 DNA: TGCGCCAGCAGTCCAGGACTAGCGGGATCCGTCTACAATGAGCAGTTCTTC. Its translation: CASSPGLAGSVYNEQFF.

The chain carries TRBV30 and TRBJ2-7; tentatively, D is TRBD2 (5 bases). The V and J ends lost 2 bases and 9 bases respectively, with 20 bases between them. Germline V gives CDR1 GTSNPN, CDR2 SVGIG (reference sequence). This CDR3 region has 14 residues. The CDR3 region is CAWSPPAPTAGQYV. The CDR3, as DNA: TGTGCCTGGAGTCCGCCGGCCCCAACGGCGGGGCAGTACGTC.

V gene TRBV7-2 combines with J gene TRBJ1-2; D not resolved. Trimming took 5 bases from V and 5 from J, leaving 12 bases between them. CDR1 is SGHTA, CDR2 FQGNSA, per germline. The CDR3 spans 13 residues. In nucleotides, the CDR3 is TGTGCCAGCAGCAGGGAGTTCCAGTATGGCTACACCTTC. This gives the protein CASSREFQYGYTF.

The gene calls are TRBV7-2 and TRBJ2-1; 9 nucleotides match TRBD1. Germline V gives CDR1 SGHTA, CDR2 FQGNSA. The CDR3 has 15 amino acids. Losses at the gene ends were 0 bases for V and 6 bases for J; bases not matched to a gene: 3. CDR3 protein: CASSLARTGVNEQFF. In nucleotides, the CDR3 is TGTGCCAGCAGCTTAGCCCGGACAGGGGTCAATGAGCAGTTCTTC.

This clone turned up a few times. This chain uses TRBV3-1 (or the pseudogene TRBV3-2) with TRBJ2-7, with D possibly matching TRBD1 (5 bases). The CDR3 consists of 13 residues. The V gene's germline CDR1 is LGHDT and CDR2 YNNKEL (reference sequence). V was shortened by 4 bases and J by 6 bases, with 13 bases between the two germline ends. CDR3 bases: TGTGCCAGCAGCCGAACCCCCAGGGCCGAGCAGTACGTC. Translated: CASSRTPRAEQYV.

V and J are TRBV29-1 and TRBJ2-2; tentative D call: TRBD1 (5 bases). The CDR3 is made up of 12 amino acids. The germline V gene encodes CDR1 SQVTM and CDR2 ANQGSEA. Trimming shortened V by 6 bases and J by 2 bases, and 7 bases separated the two germline ends. CDR3 in DNA: TGCAGCGTCGGACACAACACCGGGGAGCTGTTTTTT. Translation: CSVGHNTGELFF.